The 22 T cell receptor beta chains below come from one sample, sequenced in a study of control samples from healthy donors and cancer patients (dated by TCRdb to about 2020). Library preparation used the immunoSEQ multiplex PCR assay. In TCRdb, the immuneACCESS table is reduced to in-frame sequences with V and J assigned. These tables do not hold every clone; where another copy was compared, an unresolved V gene accounts for under half, and the others remain unexplained. This sample is represented by roughly 90,000 clones; 93% of them were singletons. The top ten clonotypes cover about 1.5% of the sample. Sequencing was carried out using blood. Every receptor here comes from a woman aged 25 to 45 in good health.

V is TRBV28 and J is TRBJ1-2; possible D gene TRBD1, 6 bases. The CDR3 sequence is 12 residues long. Trimming removed 8 bases from V and 3 bases from J, with 10 bases in between. CDR1 is MDHEN, CDR2 SYDVKM, per germline. CDR3 loop: CASLRTDYGYTF. In nucleotides, the CDR3 is TGTGCCAGCTTAAGGACAGACTATGGCTACACCTTC.

The chain joins TRBV28 to TRBJ2-2; no definite D call. The CDR3 is 14 residues long. The germline V and J ends were trimmed by 3 bases and 4 bases, with 9 bases remaining between them. The V gene's germline CDR1 is MDHEN and CDR2 SYDVKM. Here the CDR3 reads CASSFQDGTGELFF. CDR3 bases: TGTGCCAGCAGTTTCCAGGACGGCACCGGGGAGCTGTTTTTT.

This sequence joins TRBV9 and TRBJ2-1; unclear D gene. CDR1 is SGDLS, CDR2 YYNGEE, per germline. The CDR3 is made up of 15 amino acids. V was trimmed by 0 bases and J by 0 bases, leaving 7 bases between them. The DNA for the CDR3 is TGTGCCAGCAGCGTAGCCTTAAGCTCCTACAATGAGCAGTTCTTC. Its protein product is CASSVALSSYNEQFF.

The chain has TRBV27 and TRBJ1-2, with a possible D match to TRBD1 (5 bases). V was shortened by 2 bases and J by 11 bases, with 12 bases between the two germline ends. Germline V CDR1 and CDR2: MNHEY, SMNVEV (reference sequence). This CDR3 spans 12 amino acids. CDR3 sequence: CASSLGGVRYTF. CDR3 in DNA: TGTGCCAGCAGTTTAGGGGGAGTAAGGTACACCTTC.

The CDR3 is CASSATGHGYTF. The CDR3 bases are TGTGCCAGCAGCGCGACAGGGCATGGCTACACCTTC. The rearrangement uses TRBV9 and TRBJ1-2; 7 bases are a match to TRBD1. This CDR3 is built from 12 residues. V was pared by 3 bases and J by 6 bases, with 2 bases of the junction left unmatched. Germline V CDR1 and CDR2: SGDLS, YYNGEE.

The V and J genes are TRBV11-2 and TRBJ2-7, with 7 bases aligning to TRBD2. Germline values: CDR1 SGHAT, CDR2 FQNNGV. The CDR3 is 18 amino acids. V was clipped by 1 base and J by 2 bases; unmatched bases: 14. The CDR3 here is CASSLASTSQVEAYEQYF. The CDR3, as DNA: TGTGCCAGCAGCTTAGCCTCGACTAGCCAGGTCGAAGCCTACGAGCAGTACTTC.

The sample holds one count of this clone. This rearrangement joins TRBV6-5 to TRBJ1-1; 8 nucleotides match TRBD1. V trimming: 4 bases; J trimming: 5 bases; junction bases outside the gene matches: 6. The CDR3 is made up of 14 amino acids. Per the germline V gene, CDR1 is MNHEY and CDR2 is SVGAGI. Here the CDR3 DNA reads TGTGCCAGCAGTTCACAGGGGGTGGGGACTGAAGCTTTCTTT. Translated, it gives CASSSQGVGTEAFF.

This chain joins TRBV4-1 and TRBJ1-2; a possible D gene is TRBD1 (6 bases). The CDR3 sequence is 16 residues long. V gave up 1 base and J gave up 5 bases, with 17 bases separating them. CDR1 is MGHRA, CDR2 YSYEKL, per germline. CDR3 sequence: CASSQGDPGVRYGYTF. CDR3 coding DNA: TGCGCCAGCAGCCAAGGAGACCCAGGGGTTAGGTATGGCTACACCTTC.

This clone occurred once. The rearrangement links TRBV3-1 (or the pseudogene TRBV3-2) to TRBJ2-4; no clear D gene. The CDR3 loop spans 14 amino acids. V lost 4 bases and J lost 0, with 7 bases in between. Germline CDR1 reads LGHDT; CDR2 reads YNNKEL (reference sequence). The CDR3 reads CASSPEVAKNIQYF. The CDR3 DNA is TGTGCCAGCAGCCCTGAGGTAGCCAAAAACATTCAGTACTTC.

The chain joins TRBV24-1 to TRBJ1-2; tentative D call: TRBD1 (5 bases). Germline CDR1 reads KGHDR; CDR2 reads SFDVKD. This CDR3 has 14 residues. The V end was cut by 3 bases, the J end by 2 bases, with 9 bases between. CDR3 coding DNA: TGTGCCACCAGTGATCGATCAGGGAACTATGGCTACACCTTC. As protein: CATSDRSGNYGYTF.

This clone was seen a handful of times. The chain is built from TRBV5-6 and TRBJ2-7; no definite D call. Germline CDR1 SGHDT, CDR2 YYEEEE. The CDR3 totals 13 residues. V was cut by 0 bases and J by 0 bases, with 4 bases left in between. DNA for the CDR3: TGTGCCAGCAGCTTGGAGGTCTCCTACGAGCAGTACTTC. It is translated as CASSLEVSYEQYF.

The V gene is TRBV6-5, the J gene TRBJ2-2; tentative D call: TRBD1 (6 bases). The CDR3 is made up of 13 amino acids. In germline, CDR1 is MNHEY, CDR2 SVGAGI. Deletions cut 6 bases from V and 5 bases from J, with 10 bases between. For the CDR3, the DNA is TGTGCCAGCAGAAACAGGGTAACCGGGGAGCTGTTTTTT. Amino acids: CASRNRVTGELFF.

The chain recombines TRBV9 with TRBJ1-2; TRBD1 aligns across 9 bases. From germline, CDR1 is SGDLS and CDR2 YYNGEE. CDR3 length equals 15 residues. V lost 4 bases and J lost 2; bases outside the gene matches: 6. The CDR3 loop is CASSPAGTGNYGYTF. CDR3 in DNA: TGTGCCAGCAGCCCAGCCGGGACAGGGAACTATGGCTACACCTTC.

The chain combines TRBV6-2 or TRBV6-3 with TRBJ2-7; 11 nucleotides match TRBD2. The trim removed 1 base at V and 5 bases at J, leaving 4 bases unmatched. This CDR3 region has 15 residues. Per the germline V gene, CDR1 is MNHEY and CDR2 is SVGEGT. CDR3 nucleotides: TGTGCCAGCAGTTACTTAGCGGGGGGGCCCGACGAGCAGTACTTC. It codes for CASSYLAGGPDEQYF.

V usage is TRBV4-2 and J usage is TRBJ2-3; tentative D call: TRBD1 (6 bases). V was shortened by 3 bases and J by 0 bases, with 19 bases between the two germline ends. Germline V gives CDR1 LGHNA, CDR2 YNFKEQ. The CDR3 is 18 amino acids. The CDR3 DNA sequence: TGTGCCAGCAGCCAGGACAGTCCCAGAGGGGTTAGCACAGATACGCAGTATTTT. It is translated as CASSQDSPRGVSTDTQYF.

Only one count was recorded for this clone. CDR3: CASRETGVREKLFF. Here the CDR3 DNA reads TGTGCCAGCAGGGAGACAGGGGTACGTGAAAAACTGTTTTTT. The chain combines TRBV2 with TRBJ1-4; 8 bases align to TRBD1. CDR1 SNHLY and CDR2 FYNNEI come from the germline V gene. This CDR3 has 14 residues. V gave up 6 bases and J gave up 7 bases; unmatched junction bases: 7. Together with reference TRBV2 and TRBJ1-4, the CDR3 gives the full variable domain: EPEVTQTPSHQVTQMGQEVILRCVPISNHLYFYWYRQILGQKVEFLVSFYNNEISEKSEIFDDQFSVERPDGSNFTLKIRSTKLEDSAMYFCASRETGVREKLFFGSGTQLSVL.

The chain joins TRBV11-3 to TRBJ2-1; 10 bases are shared with TRBD2. Germline V gene sequence: CDR1 SGHNT, CDR2 YENEEA. The CDR3 spans 15 residues. V dropped 5 bases and J dropped 0; count of bases not matched to a gene: 1. The CDR3 reads CASSPSGSSYNEQFF. The CDR3 region has the DNA TGTGCCAGCAGCCCTAGCGGGAGCTCCTACAATGAGCAGTTCTTC.

J is TRBJ1-1 and V is TRBV19; no reliable D call. CDR1 is LNHDA, CDR2 SQIVND, per germline (reference sequence). The CDR3 covers 12 residues. The ends were cut back, 9 bases at V and 5 bases at J, with 13 bases in the middle. The DNA of the CDR3 is TGTGCCAGCCATTCGGGTAGGACTGAAGCTTTCTTT. This encodes CASHSGRTEAFF.

CDR3 bases: TGTGCCAGCAGCCGCAGGGTTCAAGAGACCCAGTACTTC. It is translated as CASSRRVQETQYF. The rearrangement joins TRBV7-3 to TRBJ2-5; perhaps TRBD1 as D (5 bases). This CDR3 comprises 13 residues. With 5 bases removed from V and 2 bases from J, the gap between germline ends came to 9 bases. Germline V gene data show CDR1 as SGHTA and CDR2 as FQGTGA.

V is TRBV6-6 and J is TRBJ1-6, with D perhaps matching TRBD1 (5 bases). The length of the CDR3 is 16 residues. CDR1 MNHNY and CDR2 SVGAGI come from the germline V gene (reference sequence). With 2 bases removed from V and 9 bases from J, the gap between germline ends came to 17 bases. The CDR3 region has the DNA TGTGCCAGCAGTTACCCGGGACTCCTAGAGGGTTCACCCCTCCACTTT. Translated: CASSYPGLLEGSPLHF.

The CDR3 sequence is CASSQRTEDAGELFF. The CDR3 nucleotides are TGTGCCAGTAGCCAAAGAACAGAAGACGCCGGGGAGCTGTTTTTT. V gene TRBV19 combines with J gene TRBJ2-2; no clear D. CDR3 size: 15 residues. In germline, CDR1 is LNHDA, CDR2 SQIVND (reference sequence). Trimming pared 6 bases from V and 6 bases from J, leaving 17 bases between.

The chain has TRBV27 and TRBJ1-2, with D unclear. Deletions cut 0 bases from V and 4 bases from J, with 12 bases between. CDR1 and CDR2 from the germline V gene are MNHEY and SMNVEV (reference sequence). The length of the CDR3 is 15 residues. The DNA of the CDR3 is TGTGCCAGCAGTTTATCGCGCGGACGGGGCTATGGCTACACCTTC. This gives the protein CASSLSRGRGYGYTF.